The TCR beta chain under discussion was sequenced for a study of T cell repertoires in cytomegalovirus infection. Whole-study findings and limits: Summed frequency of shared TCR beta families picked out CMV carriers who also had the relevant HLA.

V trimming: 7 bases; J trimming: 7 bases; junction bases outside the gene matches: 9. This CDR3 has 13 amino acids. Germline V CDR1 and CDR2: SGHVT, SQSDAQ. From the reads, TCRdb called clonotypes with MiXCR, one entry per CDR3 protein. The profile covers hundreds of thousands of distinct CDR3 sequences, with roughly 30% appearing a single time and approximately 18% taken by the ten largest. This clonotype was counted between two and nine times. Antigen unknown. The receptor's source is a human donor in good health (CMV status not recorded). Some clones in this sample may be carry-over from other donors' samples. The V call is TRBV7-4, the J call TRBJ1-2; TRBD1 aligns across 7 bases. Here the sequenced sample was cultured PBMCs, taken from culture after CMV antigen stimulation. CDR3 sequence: CASNPGGQGGYTF. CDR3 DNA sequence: TGTGCCAGCAACCCAGGGGGGCAAGGTGGCTACACCTTC. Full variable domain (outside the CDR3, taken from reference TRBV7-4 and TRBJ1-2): GAGVSQSPRYKVAKRGRDVALRCDSISGHVTLYWYRQTLGQGSEVLTYSQSDAQRDKSGRPSGRFSAERPERSVSTLKIQRTEQGDSAVYLCASNPGGQGGYTFGSGTRLTVV.